This TCR beta chain was found in a study of CD8+CD57+ T cells in acquired aplastic anemia. Germline V gives CDR1 MNHNY, CDR2 SVGAGI (reference sequence). V lost 0 bases and J 4 bases, leaving 6 bases between the germline ends. This CDR3 comprises 13 residues. This clonotype was detected a few times. TCR beta VDJ and CDR3 were profiled, and genomic DNA was the template. TCRdb redid the calling of the reads with MiXCR, one entry per CDR3 protein. The profile shows 200,000 to 250,000 distinct CDR3 sequences, 34% of them singletons. The gene calls are TRBV6-6 and TRBJ1-1; D gene unclear. This TCR came from a human donor in good health, serving as a control. The sequencing sample was made of sorted CD4+, CD8+, or CD8+CD57+ T cells (not recorded which) from PBMCs. The CDR3 sequence is CASSYSGSTEAFF. The DNA of the CDR3 is TGTGCCAGCAGTTACTCGGGCAGCACTGAAGCTTTCTTT.